The subject of this entry is one T cell receptor (beta chain). One entry per CDR3 protein, called by TCRdb with MiXCR from the 5' RACE reads. The sample holds roughly 44,000 distinct CDR3 sequences, about 29% seen once. Germline V lookup: CDR1 MNHEY, CDR2 SVGAGI. This CDR3 spans 13 amino acids. Trimming cost V 2 bases and J 1 base, with 5 bases left between them. Input material: memory CD4+ T cells sorted from a lymph node. The subset denotes: memory CD4+ T cells, CD4+CD45RO+CD25-. The receptor comes from a female donor with breast cancer. J is TRBJ2-5 and V is TRBV6-5, with a tentative D call TRBD1 (5 bases). The CDR3 sequence: CASSYQGQETQYF. Here the CDR3 DNA reads TGTGCCAGCAGTTACCAGGGCCAAGAGACCCAGTACTTC.